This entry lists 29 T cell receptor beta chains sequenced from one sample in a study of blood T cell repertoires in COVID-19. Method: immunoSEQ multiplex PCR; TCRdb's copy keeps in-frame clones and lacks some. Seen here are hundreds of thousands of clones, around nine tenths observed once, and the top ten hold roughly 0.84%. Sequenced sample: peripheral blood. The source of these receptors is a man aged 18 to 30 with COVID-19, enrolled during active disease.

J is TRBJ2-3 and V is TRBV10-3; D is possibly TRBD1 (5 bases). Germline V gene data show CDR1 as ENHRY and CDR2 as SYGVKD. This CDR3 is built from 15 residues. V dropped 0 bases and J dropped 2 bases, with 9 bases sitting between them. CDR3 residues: CAISESGRVTDTQYF. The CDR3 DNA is TGTGCCATCAGTGAGTCGGGCAGGGTCACAGATACGCAGTATTTT.

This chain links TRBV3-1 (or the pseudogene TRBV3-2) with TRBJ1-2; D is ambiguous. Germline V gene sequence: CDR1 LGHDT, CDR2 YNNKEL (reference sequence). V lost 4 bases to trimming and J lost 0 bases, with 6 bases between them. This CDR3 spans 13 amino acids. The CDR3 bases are TGTGCCAGCAGCCCAACTACTAACTATGGCTACACCTTC. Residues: CASSPTTNYGYTF.

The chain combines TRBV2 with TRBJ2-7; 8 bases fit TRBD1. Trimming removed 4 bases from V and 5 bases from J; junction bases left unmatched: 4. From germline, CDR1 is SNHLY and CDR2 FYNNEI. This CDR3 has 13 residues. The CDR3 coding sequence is TGTGCCAGCAGTGGACAGGGGTCCCACGAGCAGTACTTC. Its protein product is CASSGQGSHEQYF. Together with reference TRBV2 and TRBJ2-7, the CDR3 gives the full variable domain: EPEVTQTPSHQVTQMGQEVILRCVPISNHLYFYWYRQILGQKVEFLVSFYNNEISEKSEIFDDQFSVERPDGSNFTLKIRSTKLEDSAMYFCASSGQGSHEQYFGPGTRLTVT.

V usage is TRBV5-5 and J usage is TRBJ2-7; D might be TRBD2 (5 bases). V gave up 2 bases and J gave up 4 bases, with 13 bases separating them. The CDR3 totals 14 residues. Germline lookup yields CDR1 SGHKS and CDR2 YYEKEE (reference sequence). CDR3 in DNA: TGTGCCAGCAGCTTCGAGGGTTTATTGTACGAGCAGTACTTC. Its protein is CASSFEGLLYEQYF.

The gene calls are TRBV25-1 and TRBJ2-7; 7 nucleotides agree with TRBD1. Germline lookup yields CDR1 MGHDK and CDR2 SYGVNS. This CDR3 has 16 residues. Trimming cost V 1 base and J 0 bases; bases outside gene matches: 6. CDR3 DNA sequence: TGTGCCAGCAGTGAATTGGGAACAGGGGACTCCTACGAGCAGTACTTC. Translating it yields CASSELGTGDSYEQYF.

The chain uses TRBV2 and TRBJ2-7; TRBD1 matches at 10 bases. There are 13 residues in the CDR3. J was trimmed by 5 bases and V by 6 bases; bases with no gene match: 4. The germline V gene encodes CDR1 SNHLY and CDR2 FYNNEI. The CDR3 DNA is TGTGCCAGCAGATACGGGACAGGGGACGAGCAGTACTTC. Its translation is CASRYGTGDEQYF.

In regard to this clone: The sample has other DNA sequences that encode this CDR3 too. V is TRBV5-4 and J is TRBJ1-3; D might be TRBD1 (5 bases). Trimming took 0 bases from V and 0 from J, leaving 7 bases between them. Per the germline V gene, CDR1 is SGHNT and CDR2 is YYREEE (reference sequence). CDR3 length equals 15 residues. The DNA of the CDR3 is TGTGCCAGCAGCTTGGACAGGCTCTCTGGAAACACCATATATTTT. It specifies CASSLDRLSGNTIYF.

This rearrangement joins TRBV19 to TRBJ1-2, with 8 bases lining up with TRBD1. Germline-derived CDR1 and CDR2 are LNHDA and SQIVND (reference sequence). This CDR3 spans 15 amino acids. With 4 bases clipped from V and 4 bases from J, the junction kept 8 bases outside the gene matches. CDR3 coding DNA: TGTGCCAGTAGTAATCCCGGGACAGGTACCTATGGCTACACCTTC. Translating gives CASSNPGTGTYGYTF.

The CDR3 region is CATSGDRGWYF. CDR3 coding DNA: TGTGCCACCAGTGGGGACAGGGGATGGTACTTC. This chain joins TRBV24-1 and TRBJ2-7, with 10 nucleotides matching TRBD1. V trimming: 5 bases; J trimming: 12 bases; junction bases outside the gene matches: 3. In germline, CDR1 is KGHDR, CDR2 SFDVKD. This CDR3 is built from 11 residues.

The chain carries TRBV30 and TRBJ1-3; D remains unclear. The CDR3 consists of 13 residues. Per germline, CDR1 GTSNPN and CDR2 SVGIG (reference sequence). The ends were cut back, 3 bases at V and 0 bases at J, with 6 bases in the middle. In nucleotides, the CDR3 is TGTGCCTGGAGATTACTCTCTGGAAACACCATATATTTT. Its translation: CAWRLLSGNTIYF.

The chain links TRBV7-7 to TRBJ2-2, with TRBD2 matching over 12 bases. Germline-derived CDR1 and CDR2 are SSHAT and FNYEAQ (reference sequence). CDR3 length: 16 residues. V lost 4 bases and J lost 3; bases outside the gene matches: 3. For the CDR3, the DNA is TGTGCCAGCAGCTCGACTAGCGGGGGATACACCGGGGAGCTGTTTTTT. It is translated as CASSSTSGGYTGELFF.

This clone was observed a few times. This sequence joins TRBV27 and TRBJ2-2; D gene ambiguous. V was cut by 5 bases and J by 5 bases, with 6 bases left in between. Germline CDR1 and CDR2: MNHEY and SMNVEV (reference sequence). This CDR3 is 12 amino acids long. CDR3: CASSLTTGELFF. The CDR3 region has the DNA TGTGCCAGCAGTCTGACAACCGGGGAGCTGTTTTTT.

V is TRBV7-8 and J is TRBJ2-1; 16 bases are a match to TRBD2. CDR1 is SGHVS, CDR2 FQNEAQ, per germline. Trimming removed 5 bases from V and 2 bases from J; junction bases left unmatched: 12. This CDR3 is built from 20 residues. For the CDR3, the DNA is TGTGCCAGCAGCCCCGGGGGACTAGCGGGAGGGCGTATCACCTACAATGAGCAGTTCTTC. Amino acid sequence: CASSPGGLAGGRITYNEQFF.

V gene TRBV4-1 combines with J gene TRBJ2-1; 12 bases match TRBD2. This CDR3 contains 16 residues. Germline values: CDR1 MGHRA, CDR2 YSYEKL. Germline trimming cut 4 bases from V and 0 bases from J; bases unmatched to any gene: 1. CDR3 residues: CASSPTSGSSYNEQFF. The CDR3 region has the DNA TGCGCCAGCAGCCCGACTAGCGGGAGCTCCTACAATGAGCAGTTCTTC.

Here the CDR3 reads CASKRPGQGRNEQFF. The CDR3 DNA is TGTGCCAGCAAGAGACCGGGACAGGGACGCAATGAGCAGTTCTTC. The V call is TRBV2, the J call TRBJ2-1, with 9 bases identical to TRBD1. The CDR3 has 15 amino acids. Germline values: CDR1 SNHLY, CDR2 FYNNEI. V lost 7 bases, J lost 6 bases, and 10 bases stayed unmatched.

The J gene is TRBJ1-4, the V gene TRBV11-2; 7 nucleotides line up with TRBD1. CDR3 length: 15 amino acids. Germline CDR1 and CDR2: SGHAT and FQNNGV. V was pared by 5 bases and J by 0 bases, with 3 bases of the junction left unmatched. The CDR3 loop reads CASSPGQATNEKLFF. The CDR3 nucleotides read TGTGCCAGCAGCCCCGGACAGGCAACTAATGAAAAACTGTTTTTT.

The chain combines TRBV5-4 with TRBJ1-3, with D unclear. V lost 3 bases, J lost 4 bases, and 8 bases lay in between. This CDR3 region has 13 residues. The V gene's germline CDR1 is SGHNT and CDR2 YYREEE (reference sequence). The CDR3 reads CASSSNTGNTIYF. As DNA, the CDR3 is TGTGCCAGCAGCTCGAACACCGGAAACACCATATATTTT.

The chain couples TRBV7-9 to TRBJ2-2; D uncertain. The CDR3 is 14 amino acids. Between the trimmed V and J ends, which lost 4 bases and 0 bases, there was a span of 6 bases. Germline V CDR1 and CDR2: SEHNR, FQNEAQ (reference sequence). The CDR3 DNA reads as TGTGCCAGCAGCTCTATGCCGAACACCGGGGAGCTGTTTTTT. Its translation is CASSSMPNTGELFF.

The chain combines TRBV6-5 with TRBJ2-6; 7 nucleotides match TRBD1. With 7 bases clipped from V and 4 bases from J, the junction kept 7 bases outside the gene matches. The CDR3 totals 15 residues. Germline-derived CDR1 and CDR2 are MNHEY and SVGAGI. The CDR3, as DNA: TGTGCCAGCACGACAGGGTCGAGCGGGGCCAACGTCCTGACTTTC. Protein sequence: CASTTGSSGANVLTF.

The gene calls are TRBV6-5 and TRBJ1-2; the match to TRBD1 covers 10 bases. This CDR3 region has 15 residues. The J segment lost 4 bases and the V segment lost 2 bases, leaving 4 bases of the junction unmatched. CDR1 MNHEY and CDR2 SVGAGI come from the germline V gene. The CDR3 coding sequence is TGTGCCAGCAGTTACAGCGGACAGGGGGTCTATGGCTACACCTTC. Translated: CASSYSGQGVYGYTF.

The CDR3 protein is CASSYSRASYEQYF. The CDR3 nucleotides are TGTGCCAGCAGTTACTCCAGGGCCTCCTACGAGCAGTACTTC. The J gene is TRBJ2-7, the V gene TRBV6-5, with D maybe TRBD1 (5 bases). The CDR3 runs 14 residues. CDR1 MNHEY and CDR2 SVGAGI come from the germline V gene. V shed 0 bases and J shed 0 bases, with 6 bases lying between them.

For the CDR3, the DNA is TGTGCCAGCAGCTTGGCCCGACAGGGGGCTGGCGGGGGCTATGAAAAACTGTTTTTT. Translation: CASSLARQGAGGGYEKLFF. The chain joins TRBV5-4 to TRBJ1-4; TRBD1 matches 10 bases. Germline V gene data show CDR1 as SGHNT and CDR2 as YYREEE (reference sequence). The CDR3 extends over 19 amino acids. V lost 0 bases to trimming and J lost 6 bases; unmatched junction nucleotides: 14. The full variable domain, with the rest looked up from reference TRBV5-4 and TRBJ1-4, is ETGVTQSPTHLIKTRGQQVTLRCSSQSGHNTVSWYQQALGQGPQFIFQYYREEENGRGNFPPRFSGLQFPNYSSELNVNALELDDSALYLCASSLARQGAGGGYEKLFFGSGTQLSVL.

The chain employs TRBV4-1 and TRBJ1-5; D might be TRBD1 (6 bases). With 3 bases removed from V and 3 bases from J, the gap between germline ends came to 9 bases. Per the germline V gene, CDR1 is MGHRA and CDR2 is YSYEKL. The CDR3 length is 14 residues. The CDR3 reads CASSHAGDNQPQHF. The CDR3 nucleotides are TGCGCCAGCAGCCATGCAGGGGACAATCAGCCCCAGCATTTT.

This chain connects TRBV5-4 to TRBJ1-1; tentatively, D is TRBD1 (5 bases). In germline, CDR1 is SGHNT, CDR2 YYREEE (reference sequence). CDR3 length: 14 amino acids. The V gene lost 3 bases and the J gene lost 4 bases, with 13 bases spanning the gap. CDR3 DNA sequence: TGTGCCAGCAGCTCGAGGGGAGGTGGCACTGAAGCTTTCTTT. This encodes CASSSRGGGTEAFF.

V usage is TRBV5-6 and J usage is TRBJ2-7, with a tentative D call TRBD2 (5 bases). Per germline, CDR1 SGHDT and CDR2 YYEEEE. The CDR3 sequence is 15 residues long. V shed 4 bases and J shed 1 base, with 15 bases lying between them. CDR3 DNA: TGTGCCAGCAGCAAACTAGTATCTGGTTCCTACGAGCAGTACTTC. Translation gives CASSKLVSGSYEQYF.

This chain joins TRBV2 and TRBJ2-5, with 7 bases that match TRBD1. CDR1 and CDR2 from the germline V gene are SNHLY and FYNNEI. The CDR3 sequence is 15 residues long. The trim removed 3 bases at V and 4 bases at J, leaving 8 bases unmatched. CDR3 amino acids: CASSEGTVVSETQYF. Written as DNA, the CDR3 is TGTGCCAGCAGTGAGGGGACAGTAGTGTCAGAGACCCAGTACTTC. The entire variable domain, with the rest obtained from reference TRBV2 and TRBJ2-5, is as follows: EPEVTQTPSHQVTQMGQEVILRCVPISNHLYFYWYRQILGQKVEFLVSFYNNEISEKSEIFDDQFSVERPDGSNFTLKIRSTKLEDSAMYFCASSEGTVVSETQYFGPGTRLLVL.

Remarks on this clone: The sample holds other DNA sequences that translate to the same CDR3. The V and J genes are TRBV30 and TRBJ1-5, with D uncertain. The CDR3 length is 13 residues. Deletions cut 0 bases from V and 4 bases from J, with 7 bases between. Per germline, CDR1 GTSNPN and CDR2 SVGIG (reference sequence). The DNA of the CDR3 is TGTGCCTGGAGTGTAAGGAGAAATCAGCCCCAGCATTTT. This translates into CAWSVRRNQPQHF.

The CDR3, as DNA: TGCGCCAGCAGTGAGCCAGGGATATACGAGCAGTACTTC. Its translation: CASSEPGIYEQYF. The chain links TRBV10-1 to TRBJ2-7; weak D call: TRBD1 (5 bases). The length of the CDR3 is 13 residues. Germline V gives CDR1 WNHNN, CDR2 SYGVQD (reference sequence). V gave up 2 bases and J gave up 4 bases, with 9 bases separating them.

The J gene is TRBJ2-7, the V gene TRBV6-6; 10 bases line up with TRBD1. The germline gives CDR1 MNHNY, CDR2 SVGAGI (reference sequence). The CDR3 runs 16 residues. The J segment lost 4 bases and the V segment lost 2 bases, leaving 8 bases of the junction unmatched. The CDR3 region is CASSYGGDRGRYEQYF. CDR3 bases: TGTGCCAGCAGTTACGGGGGGGACAGGGGACGGTACGAGCAGTACTTC.